A single sample gave rise to the 28 T cell receptor beta chains below, sequenced in a study of blood T cells in healthy people across ages. It was with a sample-barcoded 5' primer and a J-beta primer mix that a second PCR of roughly 7 to 12 cycles was run. MiXCR was run by TCRdb on the 5' RACE reads, yielding one entry per CDR3 protein. The sample lists about 970,000 distinct CDR3 sequences; about 51% were seen once. Material for sequencing was blood. Every receptor here comes from a woman in her fifties or sixties in good health.

The chain links TRBV29-1 to TRBJ2-1, with 9 nucleotides matching TRBD2. Germline V lookup: CDR1 SQVTM, CDR2 ANQGSEA. The CDR3 runs to 12 residues. Unmatched junction bases numbered 7, after V lost 7 bases and J lost 9 bases. The CDR3 coding sequence is TGCAGCGCGCGACTAGCGGCGGGTGAGCAGTTCTTC. Its protein product is CSARLAAGEQFF.

The chain employs TRBV7-2 and TRBJ2-1, with TRBD2 matching 12 bases. CDR1 and CDR2 (germline): SGHTA, FQGNSA. With 0 bases clipped from V and 8 bases from J, the junction kept 2 bases outside the gene matches. This CDR3 is 15 amino acids long. Written as DNA, the CDR3 is TGTGCCAGCAGCTTAGCAGGACTAGCGGGGCATGAGCAGTTCTTC. As protein: CASSLAGLAGHEQFF.

With respect to this clonotype: One end of the junction is discordant with germline, which a read error may explain. This chain connects TRBV13 to TRBJ2-1, with TRBD2 identical over 12 bases. Germline loops: CDR1 PRHDT, CDR2 FYEKMQ (reference sequence). The CDR3 is made up of 15 amino acids. The CDR3 coding sequence is TGTGCCAGCCAAAGACTAGCGGGAGCCCACAACGAGCAGTTCTTC. This sequence encodes CASQRLAGAHNEQFF.

This clonotype was seen more than once but under ten times. The chain recombines TRBV3-1 with TRBJ2-5; D not certain. Germline values: CDR1 LGHDT, CDR2 YNNKEL (reference sequence). Trimming shortened V by 4 bases and J by 0 bases, and 12 bases separated the two germline ends. The CDR3 consists of 15 residues. CDR3 residues: CASSPFKTYQETQYF. The CDR3 DNA sequence: TGTGCCAGCAGCCCCTTTAAGACATACCAAGAGACCCAGTACTTC.

This clonotype was found once. The rearrangement links TRBV9 to TRBJ1-1; D gene ambiguous. V was shortened by 4 bases and J by 1 base, with 14 bases between the two germline ends. The CDR3 runs 15 residues. CDR1 is SGDLS, CDR2 YYNGEE, per germline. CDR3 residues: CASSPTIGPNTEAFF. CDR3 sequence (DNA): TGTGCCAGCAGCCCGACCATCGGCCCGAACACTGAAGCTTTCTTT.

V gene TRBV15 combines with J gene TRBJ2-1, with 13 bases matching TRBD2. J lost 9 bases, V lost 3 bases, and 11 bases had no gene match. This CDR3 contains 17 residues. The V gene's germline CDR1 is LNHNV and CDR2 YYDKDF (reference sequence). The CDR3 is CATSSSQRLAGGTEQFF. CDR3 in DNA: TGTGCCACCAGCAGTTCGCAGAGACTAGCGGGAGGTACTGAGCAGTTCTTC.

This clonotype turned up a few times. The chain carries TRBV12-3 or TRBV12-4 and TRBJ2-2, with 8 nucleotides matching TRBD1. This CDR3 has 16 amino acids. V lost 6 bases to trimming and J lost 5 bases; unmatched junction nucleotides: 11. CDR3 nucleotide sequence: TGTGCCAGCAGAGCCGGACAGGGACAGAGAACCGGGGAGCTGTTTTTT. Encoded protein: CASRAGQGQRTGELFF.

The rearrangement uses TRBV28 and TRBJ2-5; 14 bases align to TRBD2. The CDR3 is 19 residues long. Germline values: CDR1 MDHEN, CDR2 SYDVKM. Trimming took 5 bases from V and 0 from J; bases not matched to a gene: 11. CDR3 nucleotides: TGTGCCAGCAGTCCGAGACTAGCGGGAGGGCCCCAGTACCAAGAGACCCAGTACTTC. Translated: CASSPRLAGGPQYQETQYF.

This chain joins TRBV20-1 and TRBJ2-1, with 12 nucleotides matching TRBD2. This CDR3 comprises 16 residues. The trim removed 0 bases at V and 8 bases at J, leaving 8 bases unmatched. Germline V CDR1 and CDR2: DFQATT, SNEGSKA (reference sequence). This CDR3 reads CSAREVWTSGNYEQFF. The CDR3 nucleotides read TGCAGTGCTAGAGAGGTTTGGACTAGCGGGAACTATGAGCAGTTCTTC.

The genes are TRBV7-9 and TRBJ1-6, with a possible D match to TRBD1 (5 bases). Germline CDR1 reads SEHNR; CDR2 reads FQNEAQ (reference sequence). The CDR3 spans 15 residues. Trimming pared 4 bases from V and 6 bases from J, leaving 13 bases between. The CDR3 here is CASSSPGLTNSPLHF. The CDR3 DNA reads as TGTGCCAGCAGCTCCCCGGGACTAACTAATTCACCCCTCCACTTT.

This clonotype was observed a handful of times. The CDR3 spells CSVESGQGSREQFF. CDR3 in DNA: TGCAGCGTTGAATCAGGACAGGGGTCCCGTGAGCAGTTCTTC. V usage is TRBV29-1 and J usage is TRBJ2-1; 9 bases line up with TRBD1. Germline CDR1 is SQVTM and CDR2 is ANQGSEA. J was trimmed by 9 bases and V by 2 bases; bases with no gene match: 8. The CDR3 covers 14 residues.

V and J are TRBV20-1 and TRBJ2-7, with D possibly TRBD2 on 6 matching bases. The V end lost 2 bases, the J end lost 1 base, and 15 bases lay between the germline ends. The length of the CDR3 is 15 residues. The germline CDR1 and CDR2 sequences are DFQATT and SNEGSKA (reference sequence). CDR3 in amino acids: CSARRIGGSSYEQYF. The DNA of the CDR3 is TGCAGTGCTAGAAGAATAGGAGGGAGTTCCTACGAGCAGTACTTC.

Here the CDR3 reads CASSQLNPPGQATSYEQYF. The DNA of the CDR3 is TGCGCCAGCAGCCAATTAAATCCCCCGGGACAGGCGACGTCCTACGAGCAGTACTTC. This rearrangement joins TRBV4-1 to TRBJ2-7; 8 bases are shared with TRBD1. With 2 bases clipped from V and 1 base from J, the junction kept 16 bases outside the gene matches. The germline V gene encodes CDR1 MGHRA and CDR2 YSYEKL. The CDR3 runs to 19 residues.

This clonotype was counted between two and nine times. The chain uses TRBV4-2 and TRBJ2-7; D possibly corresponds to TRBD2 (6 bases). This CDR3 comprises 15 residues. From germline, CDR1 is LGHNA and CDR2 YNFKEQ. V was clipped by 3 bases and J by 1 base, with 13 bases between them. Written as DNA, the CDR3 is TGTGCCAGCAGCCAGGGCGGGGAAGGATCCTACGAGCAGTACTTC. Translated: CASSQGGEGSYEQYF.

In regard to this clonotype: Given the absence of the conserved phenylalanine or tryptophan at the CDR3 end, a read error is likely. The V call is TRBV11-2, the J call TRBJ2-7; tentative D call: TRBD2 (6 bases). Germline CDR1 and CDR2: SGHAT and FQNNGV. This CDR3 has 14 residues. Trimming cost V 1 base and J 3 bases, with 10 bases left between them. Written as DNA, the CDR3 is TGTGCCAGCAGCTTAGCTCTAGCGAACTACGAGCAGTACTTA. This gives the protein CASSLALANYEQYL.

The chain recombines TRBV30 with TRBJ1-1, with no clear D. The CDR3 loop spans 13 amino acids. The germline CDR1 and CDR2 sequences are GTSNPN and SVGIG (reference sequence). Trimming removed 1 base at V and 2 bases at J, with 8 bases between. The CDR3 spells CAWSGYSNTEAFF. As DNA, the CDR3 is TGTGCCTGGAGTGGGTATAGTAACACTGAAGCTTTCTTT.

The chain couples TRBV20-1 to TRBJ1-2; D unclear. With 6 bases removed from V and 5 bases from J, the gap between germline ends came to 13 bases. CDR1 and CDR2 from the germline V gene are DFQATT and SNEGSKA (reference sequence). The CDR3 contains 12 residues. The CDR3 DNA is TGCAGTGCAAACCCCCTTGCGTATGGCTACACCTTC. Its translation: CSANPLAYGYTF.

J is TRBJ2-3 and V is TRBV29-1; D remains unclear. The CDR3 is 15 amino acids. The V and J ends lost 6 bases and 1 base respectively, with 17 bases between them. Germline lookup yields CDR1 SQVTM and CDR2 ANQGSEA. In nucleotides, the CDR3 is TGCAGCGTCCAGGACGGCCTCAGACGCACAGATACGCAGTATTTT. This codes for CSVQDGLRRTDTQYF.

Only a few counts were recorded for this clonotype. CDR3 region: CASSQDPSSETQYF. CDR3 in DNA: TGTGCCAGCAGCCAAGACCCGTCTTCGGAGACCCAGTACTTC. V gene TRBV3-1 combines with J gene TRBJ2-5; the D is unclear. From germline, CDR1 is LGHDT and CDR2 YNNKEL (reference sequence). This CDR3 has 14 residues. V dropped 0 bases and J dropped 5 bases, with 10 bases sitting between them.

The chain recombines TRBV25-1 with TRBJ2-7, with D perhaps matching TRBD1 (7 bases). Trimming left V 3 bases short and J 3 bases short, with 18 bases between. CDR1 and CDR2 (germline): MGHDK, SYGVNS. CDR3 size: 16 residues. CDR3 protein: CASSDGFHRGGYEQYF. CDR3 sequence (DNA): TGTGCCAGCAGTGACGGCTTCCACAGGGGAGGCTACGAGCAGTACTTC.

V and J are TRBV19 and TRBJ2-4; TRBD1 aligns across 8 bases. The CDR3 totals 14 residues. Trimming at V came to 4 bases and at J to 8 bases, leaving 7 bases not matched to a gene. Germline CDR1 and CDR2: LNHDA and SQIVND (reference sequence). The CDR3 nucleotides are TGTGCCAGTAGTAACGGACAGGGTGGATACATTCAGTACTTC. Translation gives CASSNGQGGYIQYF.

V is TRBV7-2 and J is TRBJ1-6; D may be TRBD1 (5 bases). CDR3 length equals 14 residues. With 5 bases removed from V and 3 bases from J, the gap between germline ends came to 8 bases. CDR1 and CDR2 from the germline V gene are SGHTA and FQGNSA. CDR3 coding DNA: TGTGCCAGCAGCCAGGGCCTCTATAATTCACCCCTCCACTTT. The encoded protein is CASSQGLYNSPLHF.

This clonotype was seen a handful of times. This chain connects TRBV11-2 to TRBJ2-7, with 8 bases fitting TRBD2. Germline V lookup: CDR1 SGHAT, CDR2 FQNNGV. The CDR3 has 13 residues. Trimming removed 5 bases from V and 5 bases from J; junction bases left unmatched: 5. CDR3 in amino acids: CASSPGGTNEQYF. CDR3 in DNA: TGTGCCAGCAGCCCGGGAGGGACGAACGAGCAGTACTTC.

There are a few counts of this clonotype. The chain carries TRBV7-9 and TRBJ2-3; D is perhaps TRBD1 (5 bases). The CDR3 has 13 amino acids. Germline values: CDR1 SEHNR, CDR2 FQNEAQ (reference sequence). With 5 bases removed from V and 6 bases from J, the gap between germline ends came to 12 bases. CDR3 amino acids: CASSGERGDTQYF. In nucleotides, the CDR3 is TGTGCCAGCAGCGGGGAAAGGGGCGATACGCAGTATTTT.

The J gene is TRBJ2-1, the V gene TRBV24-1; 7 nucleotides align to TRBD1. Trimming at V came to 6 bases and at J to 3 bases, leaving 19 bases not matched to a gene. Looked up from germline, CDR1 is KGHDR and CDR2 is SFDVKD. CDR3 size: 19 residues. The CDR3 sequence: CATSFFPGQKSGYYNEQFF. CDR3 bases: TGTGCCACCAGTTTCTTCCCGGGACAGAAATCGGGGTACTACAATGAGCAGTTCTTC.

This clonotype was counted between two and nine times. The V gene is TRBV27, the J gene TRBJ2-3, with unresolved D. Trimming removed 3 bases at V and 3 bases at J, with 10 bases between. This CDR3 is built from 14 residues. Germline V CDR1 and CDR2: MNHEY, SMNVEV (reference sequence). For the CDR3, the DNA is TGTGCCAGCAGTTTTGGGCAGTTAACAGATACGCAGTATTTT. The encoded protein is CASSFGQLTDTQYF.

A remark on this clonotype: Germline is not matched at one junction end, which may reflect a read error. The chain combines TRBV7-2 with TRBJ2-1; 15 bases are shared with TRBD2. Germline CDR1 reads SGHTA; CDR2 reads FQGNSA. There are 16 residues in the CDR3. CDR3 amino acids: CAISFGLAGGDNEQFF. The CDR3 nucleotides read TGTGCCATCAGCTTCGGACTAGCGGGAGGGGACAATGAGCAGTTCTTC.

The genes are TRBV2 and TRBJ1-4; D may be TRBD1 (6 bases). This CDR3 has 14 residues. CDR1 and CDR2 from the germline V gene are SNHLY and FYNNEI. The V end was cut by 7 bases, the J end by 2 bases, with 11 bases between. The chain's CDR3 is CASTFQGTNEKLFF. The CDR3 DNA reads TGTGCCAGCACTTTTCAGGGGACTAATGAAAAACTGTTTTTT.